The 20 T cell receptor beta chains reported below all come from one sample, sequenced in a study of blood T cell repertoires in COVID-19. The protocol was immunoSEQ multiplex PCR, while the TCRdb copy is restricted to in-frame clones and leaves out a portion. Of about 59,000 clones in the sample, roughly 70% are singletons; the top ten hold approximately 15%. Material: peripheral blood. The receptors originated from a woman aged 70 to 79 with acute or convalescent COVID-19.

V and J are TRBV25-1 and TRBJ2-3, with D possibly TRBD2 on 6 matching bases. CDR1 is MGHDK and CDR2 is SYGVNS in the germline V gene. Deletions cut 4 bases from V and 3 bases from J, with 17 bases between. This CDR3 contains 16 residues. In DNA, the CDR3 is TGTGCCAGCAGTGCCTGGAGGGGTTTTCGAACAGATACGCAGTATTTT. It encodes CASSAWRGFRTDTQYF.

The J gene is TRBJ2-5, the V gene TRBV3-1 (or the pseudogene TRBV3-2); D possibly corresponds to TRBD2 (5 bases). Germline lookup yields CDR1 LGHDT and CDR2 YNNKEL (reference sequence). V lost 4 bases to trimming and J lost 1 base, with 10 bases between them. The CDR3 has 14 residues. The CDR3 spells CASSPLGSQETQYF. CDR3 in DNA: TGTGCCAGCAGCCCGTTAGGGAGCCAAGAGACCCAGTACTTC.

The chain couples TRBV6-5 to TRBJ2-1, with TRBD2 as a possible D gene (6 bases). This CDR3 has 16 amino acids. CDR1 is MNHEY and CDR2 is SVGAGI in the germline V gene. The germline V and J ends were trimmed by 0 bases and 9 bases, with 18 bases remaining between them. The DNA of the CDR3 is TGTGCCAGCAGTTACTCGCCTAGCGACGCTACGGGTGAGCAGTTCTTC. It is translated as CASSYSPSDATGEQFF.

The chain couples TRBV10-1 to TRBJ2-1; D may be TRBD1 (6 bases). The V gene lost 6 bases and the J gene lost 10 bases, with 13 bases spanning the gap. CDR1 is WNHNN, CDR2 SYGVQD, per germline (reference sequence). This CDR3 has 12 residues. The CDR3 loop is CASSGTLGEQFF. CDR3 bases: TGCGCCAGCAGCGGGACACTAGGGGAGCAGTTCTTC.

The V call is TRBV27, the J call TRBJ1-5; 8 bases match TRBD1. The ends lost 5 bases at V and 3 bases at J; junction bases unmatched: 9. Per germline, CDR1 MNHEY and CDR2 SMNVEV (reference sequence). The CDR3 runs 16 residues. CDR3 amino acids: CASSQAGQGPNQPQHF. CDR3 sequence (DNA): TGTGCCAGCAGTCAGGCCGGACAGGGCCCCAATCAGCCCCAGCATTTT.

This rearrangement joins TRBV28 to TRBJ1-2, with D unclear. Germline V lookup: CDR1 MDHEN, CDR2 SYDVKM. The CDR3 is 14 residues long. Deletions cut 7 bases from V and 4 bases from J, with 16 bases between. The CDR3 loop reads CASTPGRHSYGYTF. CDR3 in DNA: TGTGCCAGCACCCCGGGTAGGCATAGCTATGGCTACACCTTC.

The chain combines TRBV9 with TRBJ1-2, with 11 bases aligning to TRBD1. Germline assignment: CDR1 SGDLS and CDR2 YYNGEE. With 3 bases clipped from V and 5 bases from J, the junction kept 9 bases outside the gene matches. The CDR3 runs 16 residues. This CDR3 is CASSGLGQGAEYGYTF. Here the CDR3 DNA reads TGTGCCAGCAGCGGTCTTGGACAGGGGGCGGAATATGGCTACACCTTC.

The chain joins TRBV6-2 or TRBV6-3 to TRBJ1-2, with 10 nucleotides matching TRBD1. The CDR3 extends over 14 amino acids. V shed 5 bases and J 4 bases; nucleotides not matched to a gene: 4. The germline V gene has CDR1 MNHEY and CDR2 SVGEGT. The CDR3 DNA follows: TGTGCCAGCAGTAAGACAGGGGGCGGCTATGGCTACACCTTC. It translates to CASSKTGGGYGYTF.

V gene TRBV29-1 combines with J gene TRBJ1-2, with D uncertain. Germline loops: CDR1 SQVTM, CDR2 ANQGSEA. The CDR3 extends over 11 amino acids. V shed 5 bases and J shed 4 bases, with 8 bases lying between them. The CDR3 loop reads CSVSQIYGYTF. The CDR3 DNA reads as TGCAGCGTTTCACAGATCTATGGCTACACCTTC. Full variable domain (missing parts from reference TRBV29-1 and TRBJ1-2): SAVISQKPSRDICQRGTSLTIQCQVDSQVTMMFWYRQQPGQSLTLIATANQGSEATYESGFVIDKFPISRPNLTFSTLTVSNMSPEDSSIYLCSVSQIYGYTFGSGTRLTVV.

The chain joins TRBV24-1 to TRBJ2-3; 8 nucleotides line up with TRBD2. The CDR3 is 17 amino acids. Trimming took 1 base from V and 6 from J; bases not matched to a gene: 11. Germline V CDR1 and CDR2: KGHDR, SFDVKD. CDR3 amino acids: CATSDLKRRGAQDTQYF. CDR3 sequence (DNA): TGTGCCACCAGTGATTTAAAAAGGCGGGGGGCCCAGGATACGCAGTATTTT.

This sequence joins TRBV9 and TRBJ2-5, with TRBD2 identical over 12 bases. Germline V gene lookup returns CDR1 SGDLS and CDR2 YYNGEE. There are 17 residues in the CDR3. V lost 3 bases, J lost 5 bases, and 11 bases stayed unmatched. As DNA, the CDR3 is TGTGCCAGCAGCGCGGGGACTAGCGGGTTCAGATGGGAGACCCAGTACTTC. Protein product: CASSAGTSGFRWETQYF. Filled out from reference TRBV9 and TRBJ2-5, the complete variable domain reads DSGVTQTPKHLITATGQRVTLRCSPRSGDLSVYWYQQSLDQGLQFLIQYYNGEERAKGNILERFSAQQFPDLHSELNLSSLELGDSALYFCASSAGTSGFRWETQYFGPGTRLLVL.

CDR3 nucleotides: TGTGCCAGCAGTGAAGAGGGGGCCAAAAACATTCAGTACTTC. It codes for CASSEEGAKNIQYF. The chain links TRBV6-1 to TRBJ2-4; D perhaps matches TRBD1 (5 bases). CDR1 MNHNS and CDR2 SASEGT come from the germline V gene. The CDR3 sequence is 14 residues long. Trimming pared 1 base from V and 1 base from J, leaving 5 bases between.

The genes are TRBV15 and TRBJ1-1; 7 bases agree with TRBD1. The CDR3 totals 13 residues. Germline V CDR1 and CDR2: LNHNV, YYDKDF (reference sequence). V trimming: 9 bases; J trimming: 3 bases; junction bases outside the gene matches: 7. In DNA form, the CDR3 reads TGTGCCACAAAGACAGGGCTGGACACTGAAGCTTTCTTT. Amino acids: CATKTGLDTEAFF.

As regards this clone: Germline is not matched at one junction end, which may reflect a read error. The J gene is TRBJ1-2, the V gene TRBV19; TRBD1 matches 10 bases. The CDR3 runs 14 residues. Germline V lookup: CDR1 LNHDA, CDR2 SQIVND (reference sequence). CDR3 coding DNA: TGTGCCAATAGTAGGGACAGGGGAAACTATGGCTACACCTTC. Its protein product is CANSRDRGNYGYTF.

The V and J genes are TRBV11-3 and TRBJ2-3; the match to TRBD1 covers 10 bases. Germline CDR1 reads SGHNT; CDR2 reads YENEEA. The CDR3 totals 15 residues. Germline trimming cut 5 bases from V and 4 bases from J; bases unmatched to any gene: 6. The CDR3 region is CASSQGQGGADTQYF. The CDR3 bases are TGTGCCAGCAGCCAAGGACAGGGGGGGGCAGATACGCAGTATTTT.

This clone was recorded a few times. The rearrangement uses TRBV6-5 and TRBJ2-1, with D perhaps TRBD1 (6 bases). The CDR3 totals 13 residues. Trimming pared 6 bases from V and 7 bases from J, leaving 13 bases between. The germline V gene has CDR1 MNHEY and CDR2 SVGAGI. The CDR3 sequence: CASRGTKINEQFF. The CDR3 region has the DNA TGTGCCAGCAGAGGGACAAAGATTAATGAGCAGTTCTTC.

This sequence joins TRBV5-5 and TRBJ2-3; 7 bases map to TRBD1. From germline, CDR1 is SGHKS and CDR2 YYEKEE (reference sequence). Trimming cost V 6 bases and J 3 bases; bases outside gene matches: 13. CDR3 length: 16 residues. CDR3 sequence reads: CASTFLVDRETDTQYF. The CDR3 DNA reads TGTGCCAGCACCTTCCTGGTAGACAGGGAGACAGATACGCAGTATTTT.

The gene calls are TRBV5-1 and TRBJ1-1; D is uncertain. The length of the CDR3 is 15 residues. Germline loops: CDR1 SGHRS, CDR2 YFSETQ. V was trimmed by 5 bases and J by 1 base, leaving 15 bases between them. For the CDR3, the DNA is TGCGCCAGCAGGTCCGAACCGGGAGCGAACACTGAAGCTTTCTTT. Its translation: CASRSEPGANTEAFF.

V is TRBV3-1 (or the pseudogene TRBV3-2) and J is TRBJ2-3; 7 bases match TRBD1. The V gene's germline CDR1 is LGHDT and CDR2 YNNKEL (reference sequence). With 4 bases clipped from V and 2 bases from J, the junction kept 9 bases outside the gene matches. This CDR3 region has 16 residues. For the CDR3, the DNA is TGTGCCAGCAGCCCCTACCCCGGGACAGTCACAGATACGCAGTATTTT. Amino acids: CASSPYPGTVTDTQYF.

This clone was detected only once. The chain joins TRBV7-8 to TRBJ2-1; D perhaps matches TRBD2 (5 bases). The CDR3 extends over 14 amino acids. Trimming left V 4 bases short and J 9 bases short, with 16 bases between. Germline CDR1 reads SGHVS; CDR2 reads FQNEAQ. CDR3 nucleotides: TGTGCCAGCAGCTCCTCGCGAGCCAGCGGTGAGCAGTTCTTC. Its protein product is CASSSSRASGEQFF. The whole variable domain, remainder taken from reference TRBV7-8 and TRBJ2-1, is GAGVSQSPRYKVAKRGQDVALRCDPISGHVSLFWYQQALGQGPEFLTYFQNEAQLDKSGLPSDRFFAERPEGSVSTLKIQRTQQEDSAVYLCASSSSRASGEQFFGPGTRLTVL.